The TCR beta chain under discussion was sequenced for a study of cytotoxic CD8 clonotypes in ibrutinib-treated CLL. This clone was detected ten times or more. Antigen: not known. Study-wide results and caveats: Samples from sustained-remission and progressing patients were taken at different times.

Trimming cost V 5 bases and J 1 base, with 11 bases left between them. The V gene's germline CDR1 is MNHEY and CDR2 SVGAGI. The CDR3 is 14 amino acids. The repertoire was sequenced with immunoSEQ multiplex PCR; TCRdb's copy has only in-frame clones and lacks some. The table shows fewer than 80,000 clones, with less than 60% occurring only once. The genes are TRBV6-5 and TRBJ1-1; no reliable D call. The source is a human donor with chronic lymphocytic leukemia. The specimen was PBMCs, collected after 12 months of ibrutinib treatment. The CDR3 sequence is CASSLDFQNTEAFF. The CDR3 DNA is TGTGCCAGCAGTCTGGACTTTCAGAACACTGAAGCTTTCTTT.